The 3 T cell receptor beta chains in this list originate from one sample, sequenced in a study of control samples from healthy donors and cancer patients. TCRdb's table, derived via immunoSEQ multiplex PCR, lists solely in-frame clones and lacks some. This sample yields approximately 94,000 clones, of which around 83% are seen a single time; roughly 1.3% belongs to the top ten. The source material was blood. The receptor source for this set is a woman aged 45-65 years in good health.

The V gene is TRBV12-5, the J gene TRBJ1-4; TRBD1 might be the D (6 bases). The CDR3 is 14 amino acids. Per germline, CDR1 LGHNT and CDR2 FRNRAP. Trimming stripped 5 bases from V and 4 bases from J, with 11 bases between. This chain's CDR3 is CASGQGQINEKLFF. As DNA, the CDR3 is TGTGCTAGTGGTCAGGGACAAATTAATGAAAAACTGTTTTTT.

J is TRBJ2-7 and V is TRBV5-4; TRBD2 matches at 11 bases. Germline assignment: CDR1 SGHNT and CDR2 YYREEE (reference sequence). V lost 4 bases to trimming and J lost 2 bases; unmatched junction nucleotides: 5. The CDR3 totals 15 residues. The CDR3 reads CASSQGLAATYEQYF. The CDR3 DNA sequence: TGTGCCAGCAGCCAGGGACTAGCGGCTACCTACGAGCAGTACTTC.

The chain has TRBV9 and TRBJ1-5; D perhaps matches TRBD1 (6 bases). The CDR3 is 16 amino acids. Germline CDR1 and CDR2: SGDLS and YYNGEE. V gave up 0 bases and J gave up 5 bases, with 15 bases separating them. The chain's CDR3 is CASSVGGGGLDQPQHF. The CDR3 nucleotides are TGTGCCAGCAGCGTAGGGGGCGGGGGCCTAGATCAGCCCCAGCATTTT.